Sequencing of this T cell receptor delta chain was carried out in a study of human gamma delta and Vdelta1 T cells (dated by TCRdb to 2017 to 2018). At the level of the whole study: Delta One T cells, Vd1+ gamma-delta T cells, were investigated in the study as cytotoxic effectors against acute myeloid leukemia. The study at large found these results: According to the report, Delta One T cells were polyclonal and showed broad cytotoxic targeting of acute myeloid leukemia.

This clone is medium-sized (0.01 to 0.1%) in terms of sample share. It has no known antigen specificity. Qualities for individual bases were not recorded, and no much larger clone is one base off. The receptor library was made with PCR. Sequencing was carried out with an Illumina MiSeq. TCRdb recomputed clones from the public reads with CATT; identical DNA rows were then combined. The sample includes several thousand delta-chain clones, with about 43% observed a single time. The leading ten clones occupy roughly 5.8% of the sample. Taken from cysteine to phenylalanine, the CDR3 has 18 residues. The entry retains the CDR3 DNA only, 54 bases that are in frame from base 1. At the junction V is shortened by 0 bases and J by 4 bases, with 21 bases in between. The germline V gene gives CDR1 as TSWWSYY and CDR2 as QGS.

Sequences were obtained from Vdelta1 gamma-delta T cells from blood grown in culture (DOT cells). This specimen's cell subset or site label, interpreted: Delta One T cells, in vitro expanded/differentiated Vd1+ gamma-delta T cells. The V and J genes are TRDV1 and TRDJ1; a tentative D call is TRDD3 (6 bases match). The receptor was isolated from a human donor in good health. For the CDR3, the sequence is CALGELPNFVLGSDKLIF. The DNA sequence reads TGTGCTCTTGGGGAACTTCCCAACTTCGTACTGGGTAGCGATAAACTCATCTTT.